A selection of T cell receptor beta chains follows, all from one sample in a study of PD-L1 blockade in urothelial cancer. Assay: immunoSEQ multiplex PCR; the TCRdb copy retains only in-frame clones and omits some. The sample shows over 100,000 clones, around 90% of them seen only once. The sequencing used PBMCs, collected around atezolizumab (anti-PD-L1) treatment. The receptor source for this set is a man aged 55 to 70 with urothelial cancer. Both conserved end residues are part of each CDR3. A D gene is named only where the DNA matches it firmly. Rows give clone size only sometimes, using once, few, many, or a class for an expanded clone.

D gene	clone size	V gene	J gene	CDR3 DNA	CDR3 protein
TRBD2	-	TRBV2	TRBJ2-7	TGTGCCAGCAGTCCTGCGGGGGGCAGATCCTACGAGCAGTACTTC	CASSPAGGRSYEQYF
-	-	TRBV6-1	TRBJ1-1	TGTGCCAGCGGGGGGGATTTTCCTGAAGCTTTCTTT	CASGGDFPEAFF
TRBD1	-	TRBV9	TRBJ2-5	TGTGCCAGCAGCGCCCGACCGACAGGGTTAGAGACCCAGTACTTC	CASSARPTGLETQYF
-	-	TRBV28	TRBJ2-4	TGTGCCAGCCGTGCGCTCTCCAAAAACATTCAGTACTTC	CASRALSKNIQYF
TRBD2	-	TRBV6-1	TRBJ2-5	TGTGCCAGCTTACTAGCGGGAGGGGAGACCCAGTACTTC	CASLLAGGETQYF
TRBD1	-	TRBV11-3	TRBJ2-7	TGTGCCAGCAGCTCAGGACAGGGGGATTACGAGCAGTACTTC	CASSSGQGDYEQYF
TRBD2	-	TRBV28	TRBJ2-4	TGTGCCAGCAGTATGATGGGCGGGAGTTTGCAAAACATTCAGTACTTC	CASSMMGGSLQNIQYF
TRBD2	-	TRBV6-6	TRBJ2-3	TGTGCCAGCAGCCTTAGCGGGAGGGCTACAGATACGCAGTATTTT	CASSLSGRATDTQYF
TRBD2	-	TRBV9	TRBJ2-1	TGTGCCAGCAGCTTCCCCTCGCGGCGGGGGGAATTGGGGTCCTACAATGAGCAGTTCTTC	CASSFPSRRGELGSYNEQFF
-	-	TRBV4-3	TRBJ1-2	TGCGCCAGCAGCCAAGAGTGGAGAAGTCATGGCTACACCTTC	CASSQEWRSHGYTF
-	few	TRBV7-9	TRBJ2-6	TGTGTCGCCCCGGTCGAAGATACTACTGGGGCCAACGTCCTGACTTTC	CVAPVEDTTGANVLTF
TRBD1	-	TRBV19	TRBJ1-2	TGTGCCAGTTCCCGGGGGGGACAGAACTATGGCTACACCTTC	CASSRGGQNYGYTF
TRBD2	-	TRBV19	TRBJ2-1	TGTGCCAGTAGTTCCACCGCCTCTAGCGGGAGGGCCCCTGAGCAGTTCTTC	CASSSTASSGRAPEQFF
-	-	TRBV6-1	TRBJ1-4	TGTGCCAGCAGTGAACTGGGGACACATGAAAAACTGTTTTTT	CASSELGTHEKLFF
-	-	TRBV5-1	TRBJ2-7	TGCGCCAGCAGCTTGGGGGCAGGCTACGAGCAGTACTTC	CASSLGAGYEQYF
-	-	TRBV7-3	TRBJ2-1	TGTGCCAGCAGCTTTGACGGGGGATCCTACAATGAGCAGTTCTTC	CASSFDGGSYNEQFF
TRBD1	once	TRBV7-2	TRBJ1-6	TGTGCCAGCAGCCCGTACAGGGGGGATTCACCCCTCCACTTT	CASSPYRGDSPLHF
TRBD2	-	TRBV7-2	TRBJ2-7	TGTGCCAGCAGCATGCGACTAGCGGGAGCCCCCGAGCAGTACTTC	CASSMRLAGAPEQYF
-	once	TRBV19	TRBJ2-7	TGTGCCAGTAGTAGGGACTTCGAGTACGAGCAGTACTTC	CASSRDFEYEQYF
-	few	TRBV28	TRBJ1-1	TGTGCCAGCAGTCGGACAGCGAACACTGAAGCTTTCTTT	CASSRTANTEAFF
-	-	TRBV29-1	TRBJ2-1	TGCAGCGTCAGGGTCTCCTACAATGAGCAGTTCTTC	CSVRVSYNEQFF
-	-	TRBV9	TRBJ1-2	TGTGCCAGCAGCGAGCCTCTCAGGAAGAGTGGCTACACCTTC	CASSEPLRKSGYTF
TRBD1	-	TRBV9	TRBJ1-2	TGTGCCAGCAGCTTGGGGGGGCAGGGGGCTGACGGCTACACCTTC	CASSLGGQGADGYTF
TRBD1	once	TRBV6-5	TRBJ1-2	TGTGCCAGCAGTGCAGGACAGGGGGCAAACTATGGCTACACCTTC	CASSAGQGANYGYTF
TRBD1	-	TRBV6-1	TRBJ2-7	TGTGCCAGCAGTGAACTTTTCAGGGGGCGCGAGCAGTACTTC	CASSELFRGREQYF
TRBD2	-	TRBV9	TRBJ2-1	TGTGCCAGCAGCCCAGCTGGGGGGACTACCCACAATGAGCAGTTCTTC	CASSPAGGTTHNEQFF
-	-	TRBV4-1	TRBJ2-4	TGCGCCAGCAGCCAAGATCAGGAACTAGCCAAAAACATTCAGTACTTC	CASSQDQELAKNIQYF
TRBD1	-	TRBV7-8	TRBJ1-1	TGTGCCAGCAGCTTAATGGGACAGCACAACACTGAAGCTTTCTTT	CASSLMGQHNTEAFF
-	-	TRBV28	TRBJ2-7	TGTGCCAGCAGTTTAAGGACTGCTTCCGAGCAGTACTTC	CASSLRTASEQYF
-	-	TRBV4-2	TRBJ1-3	TGTGCCAGCAGCCAAGGGATCCTAGCAAGCACCATATATTTT	CASSQGILASTIYF
-	few	TRBV4-2	TRBJ1-4	TGTGCCAGCAGCCAAGCAACGGGAAAACTGTTTTTT	CASSQATGKLFF
TRBD2	-	TRBV27	TRBJ2-7	TGTGCCAGCAGTTACGGTAGCGGGGAAGGCGAGCAGTACTTC	CASSYGSGEGEQYF
-	-	TRBV19	TRBJ1-4	TGTGCCAGTAGGACAGGAGCAGGGGCAACTAATGAAAAACTGTTTTTT	CASRTGAGATNEKLFF
-	-	TRBV9	TRBJ2-7	TGTGCCAGCAGCGTAGACCCCCAAACTTCGGGAGAGCAGTACTTC	CASSVDPQTSGEQYF
-	-	TRBV19	TRBJ2-5	TGTGCCAGTAGTGAAGGCTCGGGCCAAGAGACCCAGTACTTC	CASSEGSGQETQYF
TRBD2	-	TRBV7-2	TRBJ2-1	TGTGCCAGCAGCTCCGGAGGGACTAGCGGAAACAATGAGCAGTTCTTC	CASSSGGTSGNNEQFF
-	-	TRBV2	TRBJ2-7	TGTGCCAGCAGTGAGCAGGGGAGGGCCTACGAGCAGTACTTC	CASSEQGRAYEQYF
TRBD2	-	TRBV30	TRBJ2-7	TGTGCCTGGAGCGCCCGGGGGGGGAGAAGGAACGAGCAGTACTTC	CAWSARGGRRNEQYF
-	-	TRBV21-1	TRBJ2-5	TGTGCCAGCAGCAAATGTGCGGGTGGAGGGGAGACCCAGTACTTC	CASSKCAGGGETQYF
-	-	TRBV5-4	TRBJ1-4	TGTGCCAGCAGCTTGGGGCAGGGGAATGAAAAACTGTTTTTT	CASSLGQGNEKLFF
TRBD2	few	TRBV5-1	TRBJ2-7	TGCGCCAGCAGCTTGGAGGGACTAGCTTACGAGCAGTACTTC	CASSLEGLAYEQYF
-	-	TRBV18	TRBJ1-1	TGTGCCAGCTCACCGGCGCAGGGAATCACTGAAGCTTTCTTT	CASSPAQGITEAFF
TRBD1	-	TRBV9	TRBJ1-2	TGTGCCAGCAGCGTAGACAAAGACGGCAGGGGGCAGGGTCCCTATGGCTACACCTTC	CASSVDKDGRGQGPYGYTF
TRBD1	-	TRBV5-6	TRBJ2-3	TGTGCCAGCAGGTCGGGACAGGGGGCTTCAGATACGCAGTATTTT	CASRSGQGASDTQYF
-	-	TRBV4-1	TRBJ1-5	TGCGCCAGCAGCCGGCGGGGAGGCGTAGGGCAGCCCCAGCATTTT	CASSRRGGVGQPQHF